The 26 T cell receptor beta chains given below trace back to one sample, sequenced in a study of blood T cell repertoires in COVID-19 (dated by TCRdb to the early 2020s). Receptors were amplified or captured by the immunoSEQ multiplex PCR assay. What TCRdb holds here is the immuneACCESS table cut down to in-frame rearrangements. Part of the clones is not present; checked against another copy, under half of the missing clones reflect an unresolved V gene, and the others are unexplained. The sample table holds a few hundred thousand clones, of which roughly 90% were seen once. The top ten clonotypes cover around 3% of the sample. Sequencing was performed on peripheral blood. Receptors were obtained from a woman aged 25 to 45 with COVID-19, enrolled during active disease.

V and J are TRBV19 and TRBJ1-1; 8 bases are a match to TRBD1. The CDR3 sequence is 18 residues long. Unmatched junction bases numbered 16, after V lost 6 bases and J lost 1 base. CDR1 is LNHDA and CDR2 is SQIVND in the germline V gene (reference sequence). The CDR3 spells CASRSLTSTGAPNTEAFF. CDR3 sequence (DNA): TGTGCCAGTAGGAGTTTAACTTCGACAGGGGCGCCGAACACTGAAGCTTTCTTT.

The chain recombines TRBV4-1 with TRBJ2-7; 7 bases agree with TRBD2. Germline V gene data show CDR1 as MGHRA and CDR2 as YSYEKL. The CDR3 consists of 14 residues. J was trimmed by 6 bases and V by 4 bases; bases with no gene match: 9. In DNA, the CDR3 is TGCGCCAGCAGCCTGAAGTCGGGAGGTAGCGAGCAGTACGTC. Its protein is CASSLKSGGSEQYV.

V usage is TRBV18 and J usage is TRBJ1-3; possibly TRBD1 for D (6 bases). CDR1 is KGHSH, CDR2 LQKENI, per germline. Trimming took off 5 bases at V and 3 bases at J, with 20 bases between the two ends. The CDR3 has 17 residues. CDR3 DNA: TGTGCCAGCTCATCCCGAATACCAGGGGCGGTTGGAAACACCATATATTTT. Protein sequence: CASSSRIPGAVGNTIYF.

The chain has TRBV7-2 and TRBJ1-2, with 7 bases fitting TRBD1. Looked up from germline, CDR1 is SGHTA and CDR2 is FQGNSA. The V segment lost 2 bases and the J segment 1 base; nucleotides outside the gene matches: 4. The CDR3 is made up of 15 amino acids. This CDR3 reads CASSLSRDSNYGYTF. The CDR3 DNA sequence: TGTGCCAGCAGCTTATCTCGGGACAGTAACTATGGCTACACCTTC.

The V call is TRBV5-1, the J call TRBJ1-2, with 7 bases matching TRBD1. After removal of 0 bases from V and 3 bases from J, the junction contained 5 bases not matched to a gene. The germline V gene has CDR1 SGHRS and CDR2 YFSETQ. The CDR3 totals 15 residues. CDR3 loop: CASSLGQGVDYGYTF. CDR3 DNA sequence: TGCGCCAGCAGCTTGGGGCAGGGGGTGGACTATGGCTACACCTTC.

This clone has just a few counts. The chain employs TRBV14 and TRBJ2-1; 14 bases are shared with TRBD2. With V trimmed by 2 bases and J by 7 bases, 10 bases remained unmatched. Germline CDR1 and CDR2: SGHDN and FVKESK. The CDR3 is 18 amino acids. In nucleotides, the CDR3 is TGTGCCAGCAGCCAAAGCTACGGACTAGCGGGAGGTGGGAATGAGCAGTTCTTC. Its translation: CASSQSYGLAGGGNEQFF. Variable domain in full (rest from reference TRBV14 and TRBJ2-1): EAGVTQFPSHSVIEKGQTVTLRCDPISGHDNLYWYRRVMGKEIKFLLHFVKESKQDESGMPNNRFLAERTGGTYSTLKVQPAELEDSGVYFCASSQSYGLAGGGNEQFFGPGTRLTVL.

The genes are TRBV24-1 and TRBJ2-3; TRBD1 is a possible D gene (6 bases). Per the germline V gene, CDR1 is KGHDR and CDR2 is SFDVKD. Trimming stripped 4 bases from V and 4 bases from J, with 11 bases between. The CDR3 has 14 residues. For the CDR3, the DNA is TGTGCCACCAGTGACAACAGGGCGCCAGATACGCAGTATTTT. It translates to CATSDNRAPDTQYF.

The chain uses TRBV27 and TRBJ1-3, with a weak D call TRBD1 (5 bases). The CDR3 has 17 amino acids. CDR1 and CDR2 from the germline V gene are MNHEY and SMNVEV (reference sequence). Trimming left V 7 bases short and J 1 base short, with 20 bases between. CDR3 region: CASTSLLRGRSGNTIYF. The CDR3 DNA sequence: TGTGCCAGCACCTCCCTGTTGCGGGGCCGTTCTGGAAACACCATATATTTT.

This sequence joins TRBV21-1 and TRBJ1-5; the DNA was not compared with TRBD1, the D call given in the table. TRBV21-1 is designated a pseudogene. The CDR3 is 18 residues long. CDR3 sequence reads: CASSAPRDREFARQPQHF. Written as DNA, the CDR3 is TGTGCCAGCAGCGCCCCCAGGGACAGGGAGTTCGCCCGTCAGCCCCAGCATTTT.

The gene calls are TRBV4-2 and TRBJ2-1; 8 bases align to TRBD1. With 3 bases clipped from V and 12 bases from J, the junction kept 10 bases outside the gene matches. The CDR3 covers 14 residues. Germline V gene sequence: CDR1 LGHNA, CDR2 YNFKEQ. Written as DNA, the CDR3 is TGTGCCAGCAGCCAGGCTCGACAGGGGCTTGTGCAGTTCTTC. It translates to CASSQARQGLVQFF.

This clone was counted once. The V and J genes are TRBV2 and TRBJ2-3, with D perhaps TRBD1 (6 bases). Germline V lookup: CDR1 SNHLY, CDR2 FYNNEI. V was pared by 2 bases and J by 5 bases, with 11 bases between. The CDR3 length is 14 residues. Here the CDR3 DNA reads TGTGCCAGCAGTGAACAGGGGATCGGAGATACGCAGTATTTT. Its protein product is CASSEQGIGDTQYF.

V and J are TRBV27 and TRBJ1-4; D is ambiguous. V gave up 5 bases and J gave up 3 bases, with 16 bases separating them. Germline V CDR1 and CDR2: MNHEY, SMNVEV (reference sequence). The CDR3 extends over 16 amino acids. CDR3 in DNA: TGTGCCAGCAGTAGTGAACTTTGGGGAGCTAATGAAAAACTGTTTTTT. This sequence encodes CASSSELWGANEKLFF.

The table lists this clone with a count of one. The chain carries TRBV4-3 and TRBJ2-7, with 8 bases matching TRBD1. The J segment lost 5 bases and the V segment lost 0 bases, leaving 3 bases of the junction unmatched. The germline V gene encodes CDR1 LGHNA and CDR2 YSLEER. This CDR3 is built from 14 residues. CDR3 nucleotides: TGCGCCAGCAGCCAAGACAGGGGGCGCGACGAGCAGTACTTC. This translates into CASSQDRGRDEQYF.

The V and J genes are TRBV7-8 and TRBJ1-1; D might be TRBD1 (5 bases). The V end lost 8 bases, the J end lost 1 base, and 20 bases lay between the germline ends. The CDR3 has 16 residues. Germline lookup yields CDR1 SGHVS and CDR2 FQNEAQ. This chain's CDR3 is CASGAHLAGGNTEAFF. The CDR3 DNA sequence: TGTGCCAGCGGAGCCCATCTGGCGGGGGGGAACACTGAAGCTTTCTTT.

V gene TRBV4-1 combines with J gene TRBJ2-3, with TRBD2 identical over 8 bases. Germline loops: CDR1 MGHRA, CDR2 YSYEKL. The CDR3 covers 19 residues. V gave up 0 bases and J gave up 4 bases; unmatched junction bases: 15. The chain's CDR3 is CASSQDLWGAGATADTQYF. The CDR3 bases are TGCGCCAGCAGCCAAGATCTTTGGGGAGCGGGAGCTACAGCAGATACGCAGTATTTT.

The CDR3 coding sequence is TGTGCCAGCAGCAGTTACGTCTGGACAGGGAAGGTTCCTGGGGCCAACGTCCTGACTTTC. Protein sequence: CASSSYVWTGKVPGANVLTF. The genes are TRBV6-2 or TRBV6-3 and TRBJ2-6, with 8 bases lining up with TRBD1. J gave up 2 bases and V 6 bases, and 18 bases lay outside the gene matches. Germline V lookup: CDR1 MNHEY, CDR2 SVGEGT. The CDR3 consists of 20 residues.

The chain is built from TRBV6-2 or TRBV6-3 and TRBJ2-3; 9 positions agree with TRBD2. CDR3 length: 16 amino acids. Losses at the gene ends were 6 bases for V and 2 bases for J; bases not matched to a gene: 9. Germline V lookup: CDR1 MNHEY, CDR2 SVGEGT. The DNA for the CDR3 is TGTGCCAGCAGCCCCCACGGCGGGGGGGACACAGATACGCAGTATTTT. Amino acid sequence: CASSPHGGGDTDTQYF.

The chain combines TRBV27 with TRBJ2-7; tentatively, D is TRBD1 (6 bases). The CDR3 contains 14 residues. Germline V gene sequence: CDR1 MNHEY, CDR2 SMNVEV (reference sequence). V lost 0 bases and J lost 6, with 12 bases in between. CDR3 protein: CASSLSARGSEQYF. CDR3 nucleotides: TGTGCCAGCAGTTTATCGGCCAGGGGCAGCGAGCAGTACTTC.

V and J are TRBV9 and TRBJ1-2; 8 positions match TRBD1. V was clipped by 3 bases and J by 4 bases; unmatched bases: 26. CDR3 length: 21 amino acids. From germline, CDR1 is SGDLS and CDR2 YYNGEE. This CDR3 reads CASSGDRGGARTGDVGYGYTF. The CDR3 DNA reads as TGTGCCAGCAGCGGTGACAGGGGCGGAGCAAGAACGGGGGATGTGGGCTATGGCTACACCTTC.

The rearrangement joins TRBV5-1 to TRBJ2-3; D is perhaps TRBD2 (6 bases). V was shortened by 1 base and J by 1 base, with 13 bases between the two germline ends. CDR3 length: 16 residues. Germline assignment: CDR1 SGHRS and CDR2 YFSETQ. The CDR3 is CASSLSPGDGTDTQYF. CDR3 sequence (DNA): TGCGCCAGCAGCTTGTCCCCGGGGGATGGCACAGATACGCAGTATTTT.

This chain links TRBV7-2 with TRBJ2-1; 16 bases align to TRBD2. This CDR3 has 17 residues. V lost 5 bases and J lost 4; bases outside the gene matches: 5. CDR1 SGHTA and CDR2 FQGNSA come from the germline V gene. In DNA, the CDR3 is TGTGCCAGCAGCGGCGGGACTAGCGGGGGGGCTTACAATGAGCAGTTCTTC. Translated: CASSGGTSGGAYNEQFF.

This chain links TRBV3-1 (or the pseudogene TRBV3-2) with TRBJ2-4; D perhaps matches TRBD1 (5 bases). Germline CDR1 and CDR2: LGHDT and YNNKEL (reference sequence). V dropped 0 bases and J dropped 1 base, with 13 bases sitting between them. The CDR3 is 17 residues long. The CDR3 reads CASSQEVRARAKNIQYF. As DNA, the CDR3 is TGTGCCAGCAGCCAAGAAGTCAGGGCACGGGCCAAAAACATTCAGTACTTC.

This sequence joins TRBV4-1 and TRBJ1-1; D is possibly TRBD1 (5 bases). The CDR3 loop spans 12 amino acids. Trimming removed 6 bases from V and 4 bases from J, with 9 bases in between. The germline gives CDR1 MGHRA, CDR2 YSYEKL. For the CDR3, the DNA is TGCGCCAGCAGAGATAGGGGCACTGAAGCTTTCTTT. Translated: CASRDRGTEAFF.

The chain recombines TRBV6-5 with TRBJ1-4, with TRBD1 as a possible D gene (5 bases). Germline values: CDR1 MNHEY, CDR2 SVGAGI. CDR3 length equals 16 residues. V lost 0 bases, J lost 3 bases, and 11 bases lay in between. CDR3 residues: CASSYSWGESNEKLFF. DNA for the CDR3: TGTGCCAGCAGTTACTCTTGGGGGGAATCTAATGAAAAACTGTTTTTT.

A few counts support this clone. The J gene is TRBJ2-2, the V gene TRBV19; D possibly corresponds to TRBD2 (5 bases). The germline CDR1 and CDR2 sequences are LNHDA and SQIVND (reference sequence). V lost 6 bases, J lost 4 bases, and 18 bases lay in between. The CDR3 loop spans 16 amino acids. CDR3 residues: CASSNTSGWGTGELFF. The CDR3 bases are TGTGCCAGTAGCAACACCTCGGGGTGGGGCACCGGGGAGCTGTTTTTT.

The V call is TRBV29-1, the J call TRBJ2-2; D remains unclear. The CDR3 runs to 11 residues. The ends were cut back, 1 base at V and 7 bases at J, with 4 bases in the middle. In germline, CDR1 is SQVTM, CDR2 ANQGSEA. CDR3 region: CSVEVVGELFF. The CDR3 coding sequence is TGCAGCGTTGAAGTAGTCGGGGAGCTGTTTTTT.